Sequencing of this TCR beta chain was carried out in a study of cytomegalovirus exposure and HLA in healthy donors. General study findings and limits: Researchers had no immune exposure information except CMV serostatus available. In a later analysis, HLA-C alleles had the fewest associated TCRs, DRB1 alleles the most. Presence/absence analyses assumed roughly uniform sequencing depth across donors.

As concerns this clone: Its cognate antigen is unknown.

The PCR used 60 Vbeta and 13 Jbeta primers. Clones were read by immunoSEQ multiplex PCR, and TCRdb kept only the in-frame ones, dropping some. The sample lists about 130,000 clones; about four fifths were seen once. Germline values: CDR1 SNHLY, CDR2 FYNNEI. V dropped 7 bases and J dropped 0; count of bases not matched to a gene: 6. The CDR3 length is 14 residues. The rearrangement uses TRBV2 and TRBJ2-7; TRBD1 matches 7 bases. Input material: PBMCs. The TCR originated in a man in his forties in good health and CMV-seronegative. The CDR3 protein is CASKGAYSSYEQYF. In DNA form, the CDR3 reads TGTGCCAGCAAGGGGGCTTACAGCTCCTACGAGCAGTACTTC.